This record looks at one T cell receptor beta chain sequence and its context. The CDR3 contains 13 residues. V lost 6 bases to trimming and J lost 1 base, with 9 bases between them. Study processing details: Reference gene primer amplification gave estimated nucleated cell counts. Assay used: immunoSEQ multiplex PCR; TCRdb lists only in-frame clones, some missing. V and J calls and clone size follow that table, whereas D and trimming were derived from the DNA. The top ten clones hold roughly a third of a sample with about 90,000 clones, over 80% of them seen once. The record originates from a study of blood T cell repertoires in COVID-19. Study-wide context: Sites in the United States, Italy and Spain provided acute and convalescent COVID-19 samples. Sources were T cells, B-cell-depleted T cells, or PBMCs; the material itself was cDNA or gDNA.

The chain carries TRBV12-3 or TRBV12-4 and TRBJ1-1; the D gene is possibly TRBD1 (5 bases). Material for sequencing was peripheral blood. The TCR sequence derives from a woman aged 80 or over with active or convalescent COVID-19. The DNA of the CDR3 is TGTGCCAGCAGACCGACAGCGAACACTGAAGCTTTCTTT. It encodes CASRPTANTEAFF.